One and the same sample provided the 25 T cell receptor beta chains below, sequenced in a study of shared T cell receptors in the human thymus. The method was immunoSEQ multiplex PCR; TCRdb's version includes in-frame clones alone and lacks a portion of them. The sample has 600,000 or so clones; around 87% are singletons. These data also formed part of another study, on human thymus T cells.

The sequencing sample was made of thymocytes. The receptors were gathered from a boy under two years old with a congenital heart defect.

The chain recombines TRBV27 with TRBJ1-6; possible D gene TRBD1, 5 bases. Germline CDR1 MNHEY, CDR2 SMNVEV (reference sequence). Trimming took 0 bases from V and 5 from J, leaving 8 bases between them. The CDR3 contains 15 residues. DNA of the CDR3: TGTGCCAGCAGTTTATCAGGGGTTGATAATTCACCCCTCCACTTT. Encoded protein: CASSLSGVDNSPLHF.

The CDR3 region is CASTKELAGELEQFF. In DNA, the CDR3 is TGTGCCAGCACTAAAGAACTAGCGGGAGAACTTGAGCAGTTCTTC. The V gene is TRBV25-1, the J gene TRBJ2-1; 11 nucleotides align to TRBD2. V shed 7 bases and J 9 bases; nucleotides not matched to a gene: 11. Germline V gene lookup returns CDR1 MGHDK and CDR2 SYGVNS. The CDR3 runs to 15 residues.

This chain's CDR3 is CASLTAPSYEQYF. The CDR3 DNA reads as TGTGCCAGCCTGACAGCCCCCTCCTACGAGCAGTACTTC. This chain connects TRBV7-8 to TRBJ2-7; TRBD1 might be the D (5 bases). The ends were cut back, 8 bases at V and 0 bases at J, with 11 bases in the middle. This CDR3 has 13 residues. Germline values: CDR1 SGHVS, CDR2 FQNEAQ.

This sequence joins TRBV4-1 and TRBJ2-3, with D perhaps matching TRBD2 (5 bases). The V and J ends lost 1 base and 3 bases respectively, with 14 bases between them. From germline, CDR1 is MGHRA and CDR2 YSYEKL. The CDR3 has 16 residues. CDR3 protein: CASSQGLRVTTDTQYF. DNA for the CDR3: TGCGCCAGCAGCCAAGGCTTGAGGGTCACAACAGATACGCAGTATTTT.

The chain recombines TRBV7-8 with TRBJ2-5; D is possibly TRBD2 (5 bases). Germline V gene lookup returns CDR1 SGHVS and CDR2 FQNEAQ. V lost 5 bases, J lost 4 bases, and 23 bases lay in between. The CDR3 runs 17 residues. The CDR3 coding sequence is TGTGCCAGCAGCCCACCTGCGAGAGGGAGTGTGGGAGAGACCCAGTACTTC. Amino acids: CASSPPARGSVGETQYF. Filled out from reference TRBV7-8 and TRBJ2-5, the complete variable domain reads GAGVSQSPRYKVAKRGQDVALRCDPISGHVSLFWYQQALGQGPEFLTYFQNEAQLDKSGLPSDRFFAERPEGSVSTLKIQRTQQEDSAVYLCASSPPARGSVGETQYFGPGTRLLVL.

V and J are TRBV28 and TRBJ1-6; no clear D. The germline V and J ends were trimmed by 0 bases and 0 bases, with 9 bases remaining between them. This CDR3 contains 17 residues. Germline CDR1 is MDHEN and CDR2 is SYDVKM. The CDR3 reads CASSLWPEGSYNSPLHF. The DNA of the CDR3 is TGTGCCAGCAGTTTATGGCCGGAGGGCTCCTATAATTCACCCCTCCACTTT.

The chain links TRBV2 to TRBJ1-5; TRBD1 is a possible D gene (5 bases). Deletions cut 2 bases from V and 8 bases from J, with 19 bases between. CDR1 and CDR2 from the germline V gene are SNHLY and FYNNEI. This CDR3 contains 16 residues. CDR3 sequence: CASSEKGRADREPQHF. Here the CDR3 DNA reads TGTGCCAGCAGTGAAAAGGGCAGGGCAGACCGGGAGCCCCAGCATTTT.

This sequence joins TRBV9 and TRBJ1-3; unclear D gene. CDR3 length: 14 residues. The ends were cut back, 5 bases at V and 2 bases at J, with 11 bases in the middle. Looked up from germline, CDR1 is SGDLS and CDR2 is YYNGEE. In DNA form, the CDR3 reads TGTGCCAGCAGGCGGGCCAACACTGGAAACACCATATATTTT. As protein: CASRRANTGNTIYF.

V gene TRBV28 combines with J gene TRBJ1-3; 10 bases are shared with TRBD1. The V segment lost 6 bases and the J segment 1 base; nucleotides outside the gene matches: 18. Germline loops: CDR1 MDHEN, CDR2 SYDVKM. The length of the CDR3 is 20 residues. CDR3 residues: CASSHRFLQDRGRSGNTIYF. CDR3 DNA sequence: TGTGCCAGCAGCCACCGGTTCTTGCAGGACAGGGGGAGGTCTGGAAACACCATATATTTT.

The V and J genes are TRBV6-5 and TRBJ2-7; 8 positions match TRBD2. This CDR3 has 14 amino acids. Germline V gives CDR1 MNHEY, CDR2 SVGAGI. Trimming cost V 6 bases and J 4 bases; bases outside gene matches: 8. The CDR3 DNA follows: TGTGCCAGCAGCCAGCGGGAGTCAAAATACGAGCAGTACTTC. This gives the protein CASSQRESKYEQYF.

This clone was found once. The chain is built from TRBV6-1 and TRBJ1-5; TRBD1 matches at 8 bases. The V gene's germline CDR1 is MNHNS and CDR2 SASEGT. The CDR3 loop spans 15 amino acids. J gave up 6 bases and V 5 bases, and 9 bases lay outside the gene matches. CDR3: CASSSRRGQGQPQHF. CDR3 DNA sequence: TGTGCCAGCAGTTCTCGCAGGGGGCAGGGTCAGCCCCAGCATTTT.

This chain joins TRBV11-3 and TRBJ2-3; the D gene is possibly TRBD2 (6 bases). CDR3 length equals 14 residues. V lost 1 base and J 4 bases, leaving 9 bases between the germline ends. The germline V gene has CDR1 SGHNT and CDR2 YENEEA. CDR3 protein: CASSLAPGADTQYF. CDR3 coding DNA: TGTGCCAGCAGCTTAGCCCCGGGGGCAGATACGCAGTATTTT.

The chain joins TRBV10-3 to TRBJ1-1; 9 positions agree with TRBD1. CDR1 and CDR2 (germline): ENHRY, SYGVKD. This CDR3 is built from 19 residues. Trimming cost V 0 bases and J 1 base; bases outside gene matches: 12. CDR3: CAISESRTGAPNGNTEAFF. Here the CDR3 DNA reads TGTGCCATCAGTGAGTCAAGGACAGGGGCCCCGAATGGGAACACTGAAGCTTTCTTT.

This clone was seen once. This chain links TRBV2 with TRBJ1-1; 8 bases line up with TRBD1. CDR1 is SNHLY, CDR2 FYNNEI, per germline. With 0 bases clipped from V and 6 bases from J, the junction kept 12 bases outside the gene matches. The CDR3 length is 17 residues. The CDR3 DNA sequence: TGTGCCAGCAGTGAAGCCCTTCTTCGACAGGGGAAACCTGAAGCTTTCTTT. This codes for CASSEALLRQGKPEAFF.

The chain recombines TRBV19 with TRBJ1-3, with 7 bases fitting TRBD1. The V gene's germline CDR1 is LNHDA and CDR2 SQIVND (reference sequence). The V segment lost 10 bases and the J segment 3 bases; nucleotides outside the gene matches: 9. The CDR3 consists of 14 residues. CDR3 region: CATKAGGDGNTIYF. In DNA form, the CDR3 reads TGTGCCACCAAGGCAGGGGGAGATGGAAACACCATATATTTT.

CDR3 in amino acids: CASSPLGREAFF. The DNA for the CDR3 is TGTGCCAGCAGCCCTTTGGGGCGTGAAGCTTTCTTT. This chain connects TRBV7-9 to TRBJ1-1; tentative D call: TRBD1 (5 bases). The germline CDR1 and CDR2 sequences are SEHNR and FQNEAQ (reference sequence). CDR3 length: 12 residues. V was pared by 5 bases and J by 7 bases, with 11 bases between.

CDR3 amino acids: CASSPGLAGELAYEQYF. The CDR3 nucleotides are TGTGCCAGCAGCCCTGGACTAGCGGGAGAATTGGCCTACGAGCAGTACTTC. V usage is TRBV28 and J usage is TRBJ2-7; 13 bases line up with TRBD2. The CDR3 length is 17 residues. The V gene end was trimmed by 6 bases and the J gene end by 2 bases; junction bases not matched to a gene: 10. The germline V gene has CDR1 MDHEN and CDR2 SYDVKM.

The chain uses TRBV9 and TRBJ1-2; 7 bases line up with TRBD1. V lost 1 base to trimming and J lost 4 bases; unmatched junction nucleotides: 7. The CDR3 runs 15 residues. From germline, CDR1 is SGDLS and CDR2 YYNGEE. The DNA of the CDR3 is TGTGCCAGCAGCGTATATGGGGACAGCGTCTATGGCTACACCTTC. It yields the protein CASSVYGDSVYGYTF.

This clone showed up just once. The chain links TRBV27 to TRBJ1-5; tentative D call: TRBD1 (6 bases). Germline lookup yields CDR1 MNHEY and CDR2 SMNVEV (reference sequence). V lost 6 bases and J lost 7, with 16 bases in between. The CDR3 spans 14 residues. CDR3 in amino acids: CASRLQGRGQPQHF. CDR3 bases: TGTGCCAGCAGGCTACAGGGCCGAGGACAGCCCCAGCATTTT.

V is TRBV28 and J is TRBJ2-5, with a weak D call TRBD1 (5 bases). The CDR3 spans 14 residues. Trimming cost V 5 bases and J 2 bases, with 12 bases left between them. Per germline, CDR1 MDHEN and CDR2 SYDVKM. The CDR3 here is CASSPRTGQETQYF. The CDR3 DNA is TGTGCCAGCAGTCCCCGAACAGGACAAGAGACCCAGTACTTC.

This chain links TRBV27 with TRBJ2-3, with 14 nucleotides matching TRBD2. The ends lost 5 bases at V and 5 bases at J; junction bases unmatched: 6. CDR3 size: 16 residues. From germline, CDR1 is MNHEY and CDR2 SMNVEV (reference sequence). In DNA, the CDR3 is TGTGCCAGCAGTCCCCCGGGACTAGCGGGAGAAGATACGCAGTATTTT. It encodes CASSPPGLAGEDTQYF.

V gene TRBV9 combines with J gene TRBJ1-2, with D maybe TRBD1 (6 bases). This CDR3 is 15 amino acids long. Per germline, CDR1 SGDLS and CDR2 YYNGEE. Deletions cut 0 bases from V and 3 bases from J, with 12 bases between. The CDR3 bases are TGTGCCAGCAGCGTAGAACCAGGGGTGCACTATGGCTACACCTTC. It encodes CASSVEPGVHYGYTF. The whole variable domain, remainder taken from reference TRBV9 and TRBJ1-2, is DSGVTQTPKHLITATGQRVTLRCSPRSGDLSVYWYQQSLDQGLQFLIQYYNGEERAKGNILERFSAQQFPDLHSELNLSSLELGDSALYFCASSVEPGVHYGYTFGSGTRLTVV.

This chain's CDR3 is CASSYNRSAYTDTQYF. In nucleotides, the CDR3 is TGTGCCAGCAGCTATAACAGGTCGGCGTACACAGATACGCAGTATTTT. The chain carries TRBV5-8 and TRBJ2-3, with a tentative D call TRBD1 (5 bases). V was trimmed by 3 bases and J by 2 bases, leaving 16 bases between them. CDR1 is SGHTS and CDR2 is YDEGEE in the germline V gene. CDR3 size: 16 residues.

In this sample, this clone turned up once. V usage is TRBV7-9 and J usage is TRBJ1-6, with TRBD1 matching over 7 bases. With V trimmed by 5 bases and J by 7 bases, 11 bases remained unmatched. This CDR3 region has 16 residues. Germline-derived CDR1 and CDR2 are SEHNR and FQNEAQ (reference sequence). CDR3 in DNA: TGTGCCAGCAGCCCTTGGATAGGGGGCATAAATTCACCCCTCCACTTT. This sequence encodes CASSPWIGGINSPLHF.

The chain has TRBV6-4 and TRBJ2-1, with a tentative D call TRBD2 (6 bases). V lost 6 bases to trimming and J lost 8 bases, with 17 bases between them. CDR3 size: 14 residues. In germline, CDR1 is MRHNA, CDR2 SNTAGT. The CDR3 is CASSDVPGEHEQFF. DNA for the CDR3: TGTGCCAGCAGCGACGTCCCGGGGGAGCATGAGCAGTTCTTC.